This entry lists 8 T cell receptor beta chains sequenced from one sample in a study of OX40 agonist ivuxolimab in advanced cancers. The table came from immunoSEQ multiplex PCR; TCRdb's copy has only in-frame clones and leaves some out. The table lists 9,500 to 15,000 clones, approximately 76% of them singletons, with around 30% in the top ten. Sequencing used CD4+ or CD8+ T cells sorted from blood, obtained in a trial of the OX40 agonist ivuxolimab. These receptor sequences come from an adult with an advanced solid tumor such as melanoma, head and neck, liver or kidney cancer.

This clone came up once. CDR3 in amino acids: CASKEERYEQYF. The CDR3 coding sequence is TGTGCCAGCAAGGAGGAGCGGTACGAGCAGTACTTC. The rearrangement joins TRBV27 to TRBJ2-7; D is possibly TRBD2 (5 bases). CDR1 and CDR2 (germline): MNHEY, SMNVEV (reference sequence). The CDR3 has 12 amino acids. V was pared by 7 bases and J by 4 bases, with 11 bases between.

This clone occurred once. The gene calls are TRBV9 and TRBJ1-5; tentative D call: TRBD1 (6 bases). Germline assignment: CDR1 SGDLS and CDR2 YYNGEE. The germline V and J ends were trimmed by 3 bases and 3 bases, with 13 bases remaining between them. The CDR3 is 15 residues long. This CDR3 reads CASSARDTDNQPQHF. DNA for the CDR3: TGTGCCAGCAGCGCCCGGGACACAGACAATCAGCCCCAGCATTTT.

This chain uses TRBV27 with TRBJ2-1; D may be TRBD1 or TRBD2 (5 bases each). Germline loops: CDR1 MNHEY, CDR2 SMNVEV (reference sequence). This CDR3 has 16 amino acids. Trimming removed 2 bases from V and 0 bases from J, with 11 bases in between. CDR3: CASSLPPGSSYNEQFF. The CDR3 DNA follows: TGTGCCAGCAGTTTACCCCCAGGGAGCTCCTACAATGAGCAGTTCTTC.

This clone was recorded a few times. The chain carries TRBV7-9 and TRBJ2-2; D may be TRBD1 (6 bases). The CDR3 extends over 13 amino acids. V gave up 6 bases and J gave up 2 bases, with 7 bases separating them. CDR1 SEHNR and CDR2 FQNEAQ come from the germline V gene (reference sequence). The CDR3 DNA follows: TGTGCCAGCAGGACAGGAAACACCGGGGAGCTGTTTTTT. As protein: CASRTGNTGELFF.

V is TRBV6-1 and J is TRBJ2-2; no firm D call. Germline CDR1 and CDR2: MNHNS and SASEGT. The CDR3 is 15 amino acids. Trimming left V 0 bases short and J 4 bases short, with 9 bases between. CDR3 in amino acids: CASSEAGRLTGELFF. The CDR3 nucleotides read TGTGCCAGCAGTGAAGCAGGGCGCCTCACCGGGGAGCTGTTTTTT.

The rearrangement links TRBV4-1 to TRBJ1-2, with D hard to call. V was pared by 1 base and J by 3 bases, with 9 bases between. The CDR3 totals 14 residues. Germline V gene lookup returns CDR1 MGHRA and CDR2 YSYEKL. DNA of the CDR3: TGCGCCAGCAGCCAAGGAAACGGAGACTATGGCTACACCTTC. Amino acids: CASSQGNGDYGYTF.

CDR3 bases: TGTGCCAAAAGACGGGACAGGGCCATGAACACTGAAGCTTTCTTT. Translating gives CAKRRDRAMNTEAFF. The J gene is TRBJ1-1, the V gene TRBV18, with 9 bases fitting TRBD1. Per the germline V gene, CDR1 is KGHSH and CDR2 is LQKENI. The CDR3 has 15 amino acids. J was trimmed by 0 bases and V by 10 bases; bases with no gene match: 9.

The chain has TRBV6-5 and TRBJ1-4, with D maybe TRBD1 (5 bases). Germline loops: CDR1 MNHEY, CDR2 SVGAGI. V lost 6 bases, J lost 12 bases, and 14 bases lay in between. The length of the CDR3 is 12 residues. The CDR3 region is CASRGPGGELFF. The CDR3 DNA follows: TGTGCCAGCAGGGGACCGGGGGGAGAACTGTTTTTT.